The 14 T cell receptor beta chains presented below share a single source sample, sequenced in a study of CD8+ T cells in alopecia areata. Treatment reported: oral pan-JAK inhibitor, 5-10 mg twice daily. The sequencing template was cDNA reverse transcribed from extracted RNA. TCRdb's copy holds only in-frame clones and misses some; the assay was immunoSEQ multiplex PCR. The sample includes approximately 200,000 clones, around 43% of them seen just once. Material: CD4+ T cells sorted from blood, obtained around week 37, from a patient treated with tofacitinib. The receptors were sampled from a human donor with alopecia areata.

This sequence joins TRBV28 and TRBJ1-5, with D perhaps matching TRBD1 (5 bases). CDR1 and CDR2 from the germline V gene are MDHEN and SYDVKM. The ends were cut back, 4 bases at V and 4 bases at J, with 11 bases in the middle. The CDR3 spans 14 residues. Here the CDR3 DNA reads TGTGCCAGCAGTTCCCCGGGGGGGAATCAGCCCCAGCATTTT. Residues: CASSSPGGNQPQHF.

This clone was counted only a few times. V is TRBV25-1 and J is TRBJ1-4; no firm D call. V was clipped by 4 bases and J by 8 bases, with 17 bases between them. The V gene's germline CDR1 is MGHDK and CDR2 SYGVNS. CDR3 length: 15 residues. CDR3 residues: CASSGFSLPAEKLFF. The CDR3 bases are TGTGCCAGCAGTGGATTCAGTCTGCCCGCCGAAAAACTGTTTTTT.

V gene TRBV6-5 combines with J gene TRBJ2-3; possible D gene TRBD1, 5 bases. The length of the CDR3 is 13 residues. The germline V gene has CDR1 MNHEY and CDR2 SVGAGI. The V and J ends lost 10 bases and 0 bases respectively, with 11 bases between them. The CDR3 loop is CATRGPSTDTQYF. CDR3 nucleotides: TGTGCCACTAGGGGTCCTAGCACAGATACGCAGTATTTT.

The V call is TRBV6-1, the J call TRBJ1-5, with D uncertain. The CDR3 runs 16 residues. V was clipped by 2 bases and J by 4 bases, with 15 bases between them. From germline, CDR1 is MNHNS and CDR2 SASEGT. Written as DNA, the CDR3 is TGTGCCAGCAGTGAACCCGGACGAGGTGGGAATCAGCCCCAGCATTTT. Translated, it gives CASSEPGRGGNQPQHF.

V is TRBV7-2 and J is TRBJ2-5; TRBD2 might be the D (5 bases). Per germline, CDR1 SGHTA and CDR2 FQGNSA. V lost 1 base and J 10 bases, leaving 10 bases between the germline ends. The CDR3 length is 12 residues. CDR3 bases: TGTGCCAGCAGCTTAGAGGTGGGAGTCCAGTACTTC. Residues: CASSLEVGVQYF.

This chain connects TRBV29-1 to TRBJ2-7, with unresolved D. Germline CDR1 SQVTM, CDR2 ANQGSEA. V gave up 6 bases and J gave up 3 bases, with 18 bases separating them. The CDR3 is 14 amino acids. CDR3 residues: CSVTLGIAFYEQYF. CDR3 sequence (DNA): TGCAGCGTGACTTTGGGGATTGCCTTCTACGAGCAGTACTTC.

This clone was picked up a small number of times. The rearrangement links TRBV15 to TRBJ2-5; 9 bases fit TRBD1. Germline CDR1 reads LNHNV; CDR2 reads YYDKDF (reference sequence). V dropped 5 bases and J dropped 4; count of bases not matched to a gene: 5. This CDR3 has 14 residues. CDR3 loop: CATSGDRVGETQYF. The CDR3 DNA follows: TGTGCCACCAGCGGGGACAGGGTTGGAGAGACCCAGTACTTC.

The chain carries TRBV30 and TRBJ2-1, with D tentatively TRBD1 or TRBD2 (5 bases each). Deletions cut 4 bases from V and 0 bases from J, with 13 bases between. The CDR3 has 15 amino acids. CDR1 and CDR2 (germline): GTSNPN, SVGIG (reference sequence). The CDR3 region has the DNA TGTGCCTGGAAAGGGGCCACTAGCTCCTACAATGAGCAGTTCTTC. Amino acids: CAWKGATSSYNEQFF.

The sample holds one count of this clone. This sequence joins TRBV18 and TRBJ1-5; TRBD1 agrees at 10 bases. The germline V gene encodes CDR1 KGHSH and CDR2 LQKENI. Trimming removed 0 bases from V and 6 bases from J; junction bases left unmatched: 5. The CDR3 runs 16 residues. CDR3 loop: CASSPPGQGVGQPQHF. Here the CDR3 DNA reads TGTGCCAGCTCACCACCCGGACAGGGGGTCGGTCAGCCCCAGCATTTT.

The chain is built from TRBV2 and TRBJ2-3; D not resolved. V dropped 5 bases and J dropped 4 bases, with 10 bases sitting between them. Per germline, CDR1 SNHLY and CDR2 FYNNEI. This CDR3 is built from 13 residues. Here the CDR3 reads CASSLNAADTQYF. CDR3 nucleotides: TGTGCCAGCAGTCTCAATGCAGCAGATACGCAGTATTTT.

The chain combines TRBV29-1 with TRBJ2-1; D perhaps matches TRBD1 (6 bases). V was shortened by 3 bases and J by 1 base, with 13 bases between the two germline ends. The CDR3 loop spans 15 amino acids. Germline V lookup: CDR1 SQVTM, CDR2 ANQGSEA. This CDR3 reads CSVDRDRTSYNEQFF. For the CDR3, the DNA is TGCAGCGTTGACCGAGACAGGACATCCTACAATGAGCAGTTCTTC.

The rearrangement links TRBV5-6 to TRBJ2-7; 8 bases are shared with TRBD2. CDR3 size: 17 residues. Unmatched junction bases numbered 14, after V lost 3 bases and J lost 3 bases. The germline gives CDR1 SGHDT, CDR2 YYEEEE. CDR3 sequence reads: CASSWGNSERGLYEQYF. The CDR3 bases are TGTGCCAGCAGCTGGGGGAACTCGGAGCGGGGGCTCTACGAGCAGTACTTC.

V usage is TRBV2 and J usage is TRBJ1-5; D not certain. The CDR3 loop spans 12 amino acids. Germline V CDR1 and CDR2: SNHLY, FYNNEI. Trimming removed 8 bases from V and 0 bases from J, with 5 bases in between. CDR3 loop: CASSYSNQPQHF. DNA of the CDR3: TGTGCCAGCTCCTATAGCAATCAGCCCCAGCATTTT.

The rearrangement links TRBV27 to TRBJ1-2, with D tentatively TRBD1 (5 bases). V was trimmed by 6 bases and J by 5 bases, leaving 13 bases between them. The germline V gene has CDR1 MNHEY and CDR2 SMNVEV (reference sequence). The CDR3 consists of 13 residues. CDR3: CASRGVKGYGYTF. The CDR3 DNA follows: TGTGCCAGCAGGGGGGTCAAGGGATATGGCTACACCTTC.